This TCR beta chain is drawn from a study of shared clonotypes between healthy human individuals. Findings of the study overall: Rarefaction showed that sequencing of sorted subsets was incomplete (despite large depth).

Germline V gene sequence: CDR1 SGHRS, CDR2 YFSETQ. The CDR3 covers 17 residues. With V trimmed by 0 bases and J by 1 base, 7 bases remained unmatched. Remarks on this clone: The antigen is not known.

The repertoire was sequenced with immunoSEQ multiplex PCR; TCRdb's copy has only in-frame clones and lacks some. This sample has about 1 million clones, with around 75% found just once. The TCR comes from a man aged 18 to 29 in good health. The rearrangement links TRBV5-1 to TRBJ2-1, with TRBD2 matching 7 bases. The sequenced material came from memory CD4+ T cells sorted from blood. Subset given: CD45RA-negative fraction. CDR3: CASSLAGASGSYNEQFF. CDR3 nucleotides: TGCGCCAGCAGCTTGGCCGGAGCTAGCGGATCCTACAATGAGCAGTTCTTC.